Ten or more counts support the clone carrying this TCR beta chain. V lost 4 bases and J lost 8; bases outside the gene matches: 10. Germline-derived CDR1 and CDR2 are LGHDT and YNNKEL (reference sequence). The CDR3 length is 16 residues. The authors ran a second PCR of about 6 to 11 cycles using a sample-barcoded 5' primer and a J-beta primer mix. MiXCR, applied by TCRdb to the 5' RACE reads, yields one record per CDR3 protein. The sample consists of hundreds of thousands of distinct CDR3 sequences, approximately 30% of them appearing once. The sample originates from a study of blood T cells in healthy people across ages.

This chain links TRBV3-1 with TRBJ2-1; TRBD1 agrees at 11 bases. The TCR comes from a woman older than 75 in good health. The sequenced sample consisted of blood. As DNA, the CDR3 is TGTGCCAGCAGCCTTGCACCGGGACAGGGGGGCGATGAGCAGTTCTTC. Translating gives CASSLAPGQGGDEQFF.